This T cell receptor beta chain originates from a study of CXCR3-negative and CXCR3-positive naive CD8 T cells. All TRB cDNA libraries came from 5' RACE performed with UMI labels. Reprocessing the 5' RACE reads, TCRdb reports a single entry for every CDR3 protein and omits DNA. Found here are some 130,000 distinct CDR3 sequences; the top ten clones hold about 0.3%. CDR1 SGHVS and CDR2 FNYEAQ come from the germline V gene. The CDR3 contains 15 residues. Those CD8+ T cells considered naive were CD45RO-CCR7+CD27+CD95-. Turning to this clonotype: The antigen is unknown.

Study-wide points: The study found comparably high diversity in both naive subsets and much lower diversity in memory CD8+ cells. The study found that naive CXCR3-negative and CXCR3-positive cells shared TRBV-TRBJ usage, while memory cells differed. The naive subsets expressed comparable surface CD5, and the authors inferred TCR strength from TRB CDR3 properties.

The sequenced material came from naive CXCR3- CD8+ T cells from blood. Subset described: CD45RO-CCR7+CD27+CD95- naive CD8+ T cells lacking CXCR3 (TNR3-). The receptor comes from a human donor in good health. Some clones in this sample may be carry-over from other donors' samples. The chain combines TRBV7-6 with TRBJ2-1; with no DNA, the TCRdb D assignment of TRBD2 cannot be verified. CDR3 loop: CASSLAFGEIYEQFF.